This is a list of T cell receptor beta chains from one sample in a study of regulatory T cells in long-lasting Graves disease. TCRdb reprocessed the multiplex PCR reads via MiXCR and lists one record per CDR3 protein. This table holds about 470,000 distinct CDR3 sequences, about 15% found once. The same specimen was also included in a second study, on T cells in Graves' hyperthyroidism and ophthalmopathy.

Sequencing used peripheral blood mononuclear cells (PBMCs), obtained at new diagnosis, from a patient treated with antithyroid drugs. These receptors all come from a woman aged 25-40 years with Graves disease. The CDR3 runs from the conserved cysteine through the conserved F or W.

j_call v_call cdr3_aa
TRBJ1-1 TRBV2 CARGGGTEAFF
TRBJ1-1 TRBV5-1 CASSLGGLYTEALF
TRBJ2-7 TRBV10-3 CAISERSGRSSYEQYF
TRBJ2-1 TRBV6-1 CASSRGLTSGQGGSYNEQFF
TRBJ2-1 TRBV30 CAWMGLAAYEQFF
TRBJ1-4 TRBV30 CAWTRANEKLFF
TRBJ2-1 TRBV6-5 CASSYSGLAYNEQFF
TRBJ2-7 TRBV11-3 CASSRGTESYEQYF
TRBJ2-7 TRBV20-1 CSARLDAYEQYF
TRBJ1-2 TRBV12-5 CASGGDARDGYTF
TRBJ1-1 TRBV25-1 CASRDRAMGAEAFF
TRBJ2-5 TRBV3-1 CASSHLLAGDETQYF
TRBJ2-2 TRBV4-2 CASSQDLQGRILNTGELFF
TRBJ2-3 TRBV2 CASSERGTDTQYF
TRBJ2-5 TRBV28 CASSSASGRETQYF
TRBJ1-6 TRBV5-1 CASSLGGPKSSYNSPLHF
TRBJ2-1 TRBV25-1 CASSDYYGVEQFF
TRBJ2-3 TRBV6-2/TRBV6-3 CASSYSARGDTQYF
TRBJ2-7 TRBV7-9 CASSPPSVSYEQYF
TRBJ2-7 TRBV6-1 CASSEVILRERFWQYF
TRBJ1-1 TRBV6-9 CASSYGVTQAFF
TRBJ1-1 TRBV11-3 CASSEPFRGRGEAFF
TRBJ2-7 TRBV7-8 CASSLAELAGGTYEQYF
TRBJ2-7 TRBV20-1 CSAEGLSPNEQYF